This TCR beta chain was found in a study of blood T cell repertoires in COVID-19. In the study overall: Samples of COVID-19 (acute and convalescent) were obtained from the United States, Italy and Spain.

Generated by immunoSEQ multiplex PCR, the TCRdb table keeps only in-frame clones and is missing some. Of 200,000 to 300,000 clones listed, around 87% are singletons. What was sequenced was peripheral blood. The clonotype originates from a man aged 55 to 70 who had recovered from COVID-19.

In DNA, the CDR3 is TGTGCCAGCACGACCGGGGAAGGTCTCAATGAGCAGTTCTTC. It specifies CASTTGEGLNEQFF. The chain carries TRBV2 and TRBJ2-1, with a tentative D call TRBD2 (5 bases). Germline-derived CDR1 and CDR2 are SNHLY and FYNNEI. Deletions cut 7 bases from V and 6 bases from J, with 16 bases between. The CDR3 spans 14 residues.